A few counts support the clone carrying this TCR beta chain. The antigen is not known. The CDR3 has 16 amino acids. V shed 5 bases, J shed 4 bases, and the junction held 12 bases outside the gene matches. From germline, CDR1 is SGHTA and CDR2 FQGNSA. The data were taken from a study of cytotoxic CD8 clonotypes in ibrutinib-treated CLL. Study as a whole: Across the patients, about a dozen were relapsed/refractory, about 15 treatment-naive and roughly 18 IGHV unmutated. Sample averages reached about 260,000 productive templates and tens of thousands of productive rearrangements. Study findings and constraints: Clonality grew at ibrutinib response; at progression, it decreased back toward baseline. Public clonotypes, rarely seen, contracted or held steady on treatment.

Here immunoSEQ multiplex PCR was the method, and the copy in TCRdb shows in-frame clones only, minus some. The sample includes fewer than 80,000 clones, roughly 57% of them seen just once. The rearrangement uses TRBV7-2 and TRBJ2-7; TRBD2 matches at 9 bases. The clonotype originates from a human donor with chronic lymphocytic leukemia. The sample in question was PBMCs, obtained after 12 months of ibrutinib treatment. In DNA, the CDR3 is TGTGCCAGCAGCCGAGGGGCTAGCGGGATGGCTTACGAGCAGTACTTC. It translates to CASSRGASGMAYEQYF.